This is a list of T cell receptor beta chains from one sample in a study of control samples from healthy donors and cancer patients. TCRdb keeps only in-frame clones here, not all; method: immunoSEQ multiplex PCR. The sample has some 94,000 clones; 85% to 90% are singletons. Source material: blood. These TCRs come from a woman aged 45-65 years in good health. Both conserved end residues are trimmed from each CDR3. Not all rows give a size; the values are once, few, many and, for expanded clones, a class.

CDR3 length | J gene | clone size | V gene | CDR3 protein
11 | TRBJ2-7 | . | TRBV6-2/TRBV6-3 | ASSLGPESEQY
12 | TRBJ1-1 | . | TRBV6-2/TRBV6-3 | ASSYSIGKDEAF
15 | TRBJ2-3 | . | TRBV7-2 | ASSLTSRVAVQDTQY
15 | TRBJ2-7 | . | TRBV3-1/TRBV3-2 | ASSQSILGGFTYEQY
14 | TRBJ1-6 | . | TRBV10-1 | ASSEGWADTNSPLH
15 | TRBJ2-1 | once | TRBV7-3 | ASSLRGGTSGSNEQF
11 | TRBJ2-3 | . | TRBV6-5 | ASSRDSPDTQY
13 | TRBJ2-1 | . | TRBV7-2 | ASRTSRGSYNEQF
16 | TRBJ2-2 | . | TRBV5-1 | ASSSLTSGGTNTGELF
15 | TRBJ1-4 | . | TRBV19 | ASTNTAWGGTNEKLF
13 | TRBJ1-5 | few | TRBV2 | ASSVNRGSNQPQH
11 | TRBJ1-3 | . | TRBV7-3 | ASSLNVGRTIY
10 | TRBJ2-7 | . | TRBV6-6 | ASHIGGYEQY
13 | TRBJ2-3 | . | TRBV7-3 | ASTPSGSRADTQY
12 | TRBJ2-1 | . | TRBV5-1 | ASSTETAYNEQF
13 | TRBJ1-2 | . | TRBV6-1 | ASSEGQGALGGYT
12 | TRBJ2-7 | . | TRBV6-5 | ASSYSLGGYEQY
17 | TRBJ2-1 | . | TRBV18 | ASSPPDTSGRLTGNEQF
13 | TRBJ2-2 | . | TRBV6-5 | ASALLAANTGELF
16 | TRBJ1-6 | . | TRBV2 | ASSEIRGQLSYNSPLH
14 | TRBJ1-2 | . | TRBV12-5 | ASGLNGRGFNYGYT
14 | TRBJ1-1 | . | TRBV7-9 | ASSLSWGRGNTEAF
10 | TRBJ2-3 | . | TRBV6-2/TRBV6-3 | ASSRGTDTQY
10 | TRBJ1-1 | . | TRBV12-3/TRBV12-4 | ASTLENTEAF
13 | TRBJ2-3 | . | TRBV6-4 | ASSDSTSGGDTQY
14 | TRBJ2-7 | once | TRBV5-1 | ASSLGAGTEGYEQY
10 | TRBJ2-5 | . | TRBV6-5 | AGGAASETQY
15 | TRBJ2-4 | . | TRBV5-6 | ASSSGTGGGWGNIQY
13 | TRBJ2-7 | . | TRBV10-1 | ASSVPGQGSYEQY
12 | TRBJ2-1 | . | TRBV6-5 | ASGGTGPYNEQF
13 | TRBJ1-1 | once | TRBV19 | ASGPPGAGNTEAF
12 | TRBJ2-7 | . | TRBV4-2 | ASSPVGDHDEQY
11 | TRBJ1-1 | few | TRBV9 | ASSVEMNTEAF
12 | TRBJ1-1 | few | TRBV7-9 | ASSLGFRGRGAF
11 | TRBJ2-5 | . | TRBV29-1 | SVDHLGRETQY
13 | TRBJ1-2 | . | TRBV6-1 | ASSEQGLKDYGYT
12 | TRBJ2-1 | . | TRBV2 | ASGDWPYYNEQF
12 | TRBJ2-2 | . | TRBV5-1 | ASSLDRLTGELF
15 | TRBJ2-5 | . | TRBV11-2 | ASSSGLLAGRQETQY
13 | TRBJ2-6 | . | TRBV3-1/TRBV3-2 | ASSPYRSRGSVLT
13 | TRBJ2-7 | . | TRBV4-1 | ASSQGTGGGYEQY
9 | TRBJ2-3 | . | TRBV7-8 | ASRGSDTQY
12 | TRBJ2-3 | . | TRBV12-5 | ASVWREVTDTQY
13 | TRBJ2-4 | . | TRBV3-1/TRBV3-2 | ASSRDTLAKNIQY
12 | TRBJ1-1 | . | TRBV7-9 | ASSQQGGGTEAF
15 | TRBJ1-3 | . | TRBV5-8 | ASSLGSDYLSGNTIY